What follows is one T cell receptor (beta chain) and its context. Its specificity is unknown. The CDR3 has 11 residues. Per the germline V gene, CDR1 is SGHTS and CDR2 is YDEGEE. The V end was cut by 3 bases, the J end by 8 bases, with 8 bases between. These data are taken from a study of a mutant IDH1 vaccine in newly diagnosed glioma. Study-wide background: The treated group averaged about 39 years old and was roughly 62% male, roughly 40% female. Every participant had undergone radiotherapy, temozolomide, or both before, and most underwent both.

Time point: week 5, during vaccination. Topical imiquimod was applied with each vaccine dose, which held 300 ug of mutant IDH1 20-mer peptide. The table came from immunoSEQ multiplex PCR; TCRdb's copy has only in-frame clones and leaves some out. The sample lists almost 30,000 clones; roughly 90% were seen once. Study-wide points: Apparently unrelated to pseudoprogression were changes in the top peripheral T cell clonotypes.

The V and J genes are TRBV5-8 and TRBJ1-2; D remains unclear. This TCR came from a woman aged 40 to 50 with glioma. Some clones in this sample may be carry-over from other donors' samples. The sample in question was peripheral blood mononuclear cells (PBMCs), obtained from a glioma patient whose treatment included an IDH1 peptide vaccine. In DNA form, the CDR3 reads TGTGCCAGCAGCTCCGAGAAAGGCTACACCTTC. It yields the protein CASSSEKGYTF. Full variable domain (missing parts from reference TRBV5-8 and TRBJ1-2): EAGVTQSPTHLIKTRGQQATLRCSPISGHTSVYWYQQALGLGLQFLLWYDEGEERNRGNFPPRFSGRQFPNYSSELNVNALELEDSALYLCASSSEKGYTFGSGTRLTVV.